The sequence of this T cell receptor beta chain was determined in a study of yellow fever vaccine responses in identical twins. TCRdb re-derived calls from the RT-PCR reads in MiXCR, one entry per CDR3 protein. The sample consists of approximately 32,000 distinct CDR3 sequences, 50% to 65% of them appearing once. As for this clonotype: What it recognizes is unknown.

Whole-study results and caveats: As reported, the vaccine T cell response of twins seemed partly convergent and partly personalized.

This CDR3 is 13 amino acids long. Germline CDR1 is ENHRY and CDR2 is SYGVKD. V lost 2 bases and J 5 bases, leaving 9 bases between the germline ends. The sample in question was T cells from blood (PBMCs), unsorted or a sorted subset (not recorded which), obtained before or after yellow fever vaccination (not recorded which). The sequence derives from a young woman who received the yellow fever vaccine. The genes are TRBV10-3 and TRBJ2-5; D is unclear. CDR3 DNA sequence: TGTGCCATCAGTGAGAAGAGTGTGGAGACCCAGTACTTC. Amino acids: CAISEKSVETQYF.